This TCR beta chain was documented in a study of neoadjuvant anti-PD-1 for oral cavity cancer. Study in general: Around day 43, patients without progression received a fourth nivolumab dose before surgery.

V trimming: 6 bases; J trimming: 2 bases; junction bases outside the gene matches: 3. This CDR3 contains 15 residues. Germline values: CDR1 LGHNA, CDR2 YNFKEQ. Six replicates per PBMC sample, mostly from 480 ng of genomic DNA. TCRdb's copy holds only in-frame clones and misses some; the assay was immunoSEQ multiplex PCR. The data show over 10,000 clones, roughly 60% seen once. The clonotype comes from a person aged 35-80 years with oral cavity squamous cell carcinoma. The input for sequencing was PBMCs, taken before nivolumab (anti-PD-1) treatment. The chain employs TRBV4-2 and TRBJ2-2, with 10 bases identical to TRBD1. In DNA, the CDR3 is TGTGCCAGCAGGATGACAGGGGGCAACACCGGGGAGCTGTTTTTT. It encodes CASRMTGGNTGELFF.